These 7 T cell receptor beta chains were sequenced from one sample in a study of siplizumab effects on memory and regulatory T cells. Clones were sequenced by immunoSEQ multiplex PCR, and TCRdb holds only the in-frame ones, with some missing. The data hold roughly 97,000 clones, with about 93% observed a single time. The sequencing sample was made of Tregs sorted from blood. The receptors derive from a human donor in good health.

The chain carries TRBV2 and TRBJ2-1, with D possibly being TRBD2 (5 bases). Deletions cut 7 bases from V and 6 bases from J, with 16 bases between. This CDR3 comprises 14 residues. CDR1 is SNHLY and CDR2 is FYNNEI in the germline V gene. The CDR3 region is CASIGGPDLNEQFF. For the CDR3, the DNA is TGTGCCAGCATAGGAGGCCCCGACCTCAATGAGCAGTTCTTC.

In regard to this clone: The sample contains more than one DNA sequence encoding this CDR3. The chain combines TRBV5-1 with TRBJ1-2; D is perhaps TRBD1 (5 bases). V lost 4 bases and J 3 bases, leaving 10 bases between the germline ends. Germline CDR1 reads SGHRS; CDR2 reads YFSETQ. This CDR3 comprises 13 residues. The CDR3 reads CASSPGGYYGYTF. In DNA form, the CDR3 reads TGCGCCAGCAGCCCTGGGGGGTACTATGGCTACACCTTC.

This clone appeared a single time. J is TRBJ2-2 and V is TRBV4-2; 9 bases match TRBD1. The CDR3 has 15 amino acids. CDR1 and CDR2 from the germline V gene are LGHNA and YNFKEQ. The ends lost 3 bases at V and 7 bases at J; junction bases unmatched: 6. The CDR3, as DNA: TGTGCCAGCAGCCAGGGACAGGGAGTTGGCGGGGAGCTGTTTTTT. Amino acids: CASSQGQGVGGELFF.

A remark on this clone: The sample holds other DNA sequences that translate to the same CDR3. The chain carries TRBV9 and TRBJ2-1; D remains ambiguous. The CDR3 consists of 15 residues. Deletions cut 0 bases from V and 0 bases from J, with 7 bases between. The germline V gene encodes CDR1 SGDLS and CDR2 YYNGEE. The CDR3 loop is CASSVVGSSYNEQFF. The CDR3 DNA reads TGTGCCAGCAGCGTAGTAGGGTCCTCCTACAATGAGCAGTTCTTC. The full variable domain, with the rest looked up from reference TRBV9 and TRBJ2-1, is DSGVTQTPKHLITATGQRVTLRCSPRSGDLSVYWYQQSLDQGLQFLIQYYNGEERAKGNILERFSAQQFPDLHSELNLSSLELGDSALYFCASSVVGSSYNEQFFGPGTRLTVL.

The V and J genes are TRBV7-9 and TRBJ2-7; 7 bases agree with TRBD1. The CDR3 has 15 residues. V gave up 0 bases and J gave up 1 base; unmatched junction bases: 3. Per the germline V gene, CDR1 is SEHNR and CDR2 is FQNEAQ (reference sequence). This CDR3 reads CASSLAGTASYEQYF. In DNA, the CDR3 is TGTGCCAGCAGCTTAGCTGGGACAGCTTCCTACGAGCAGTACTTC.

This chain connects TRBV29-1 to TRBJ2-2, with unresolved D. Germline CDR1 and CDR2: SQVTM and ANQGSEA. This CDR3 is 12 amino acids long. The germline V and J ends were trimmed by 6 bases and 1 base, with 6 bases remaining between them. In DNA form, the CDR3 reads TGCAGCGTAAGGTTGAACACCGGGGAGCTGTTTTTT. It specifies CSVRLNTGELFF.

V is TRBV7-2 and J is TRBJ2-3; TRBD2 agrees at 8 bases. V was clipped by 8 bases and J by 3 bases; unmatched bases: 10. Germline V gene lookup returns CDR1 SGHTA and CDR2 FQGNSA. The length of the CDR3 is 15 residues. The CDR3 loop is CASGPGLGTTDTQYF. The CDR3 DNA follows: TGTGCCAGCGGCCCGGGACTAGGAACTACAGATACGCAGTATTTT.